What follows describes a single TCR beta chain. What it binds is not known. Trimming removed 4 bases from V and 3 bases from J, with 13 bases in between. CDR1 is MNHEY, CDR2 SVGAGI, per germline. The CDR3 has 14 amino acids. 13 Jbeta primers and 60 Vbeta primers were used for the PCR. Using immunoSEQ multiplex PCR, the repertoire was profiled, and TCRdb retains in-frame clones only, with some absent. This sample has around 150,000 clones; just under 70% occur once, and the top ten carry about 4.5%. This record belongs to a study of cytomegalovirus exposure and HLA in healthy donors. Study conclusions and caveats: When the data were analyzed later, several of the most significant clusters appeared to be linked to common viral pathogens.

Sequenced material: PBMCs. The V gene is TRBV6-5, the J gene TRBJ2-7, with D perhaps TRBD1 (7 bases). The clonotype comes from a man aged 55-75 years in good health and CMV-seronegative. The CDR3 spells CASSSRQGLYEQYF. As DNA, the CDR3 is TGTGCCAGCAGTTCCCGACAGGGACTCTACGAGCAGTACTTC.